The entry that follows covers one T cell receptor (beta chain) sequence. Its antigen is unidentified. This sample was taken from a study of shared clonotypes between healthy human individuals. Findings of the study overall: In having few donors, the study represented limited genetic and exposure-history diversity. The study found roughly 5% of naive CD4 clonotypes shared across a few donors. An effect of sequencing depth on clonotype sharing among donors was expected. What naive subsets generally showed was a larger estimated richness than memory subsets showed.

Sequencing was performed with immunoSEQ multiplex PCR; in TCRdb, only in-frame clones are kept and a portion is missing. The sample lists millions of clones, just over 90% occurring once. The sample consisted of naive CD4+ T cells sorted from blood. Subset defined: CD45RA+ positively selected. This TCR was sampled from a man between 18 and 35 years old in good health.

CDR3 sequence (DNA): TGCGCCAGTCGCGGGACAGCGGGTGAGCAGTTCTTC. Translation gives CASRGTAGEQFF. The gene calls are TRBV10-1 and TRBJ2-1, with D perhaps matching TRBD1 (7 bases). The V gene lost 9 bases and the J gene lost 9 bases, with 15 bases spanning the gap. The CDR3 covers 12 residues. Germline CDR1 and CDR2: WNHNN and SYGVQD (reference sequence).